A single sample gave rise to the 14 T cell receptor beta chains below, sequenced in a study of CD8+ T cells in alopecia areata. CD4+ cells from about five patients underwent sorting into CD25+CD127- cells. RNA, once extracted, was reverse transcribed into cDNA for use as the sequencing template. The table came from immunoSEQ multiplex PCR; TCRdb's copy has only in-frame clones and leaves some out. This repertoire shows about 37,000 clones, 45% to 55% found once; its top ten account for roughly 1.8%. The sample consisted of CD4+ Tregs sorted from blood. These receptors all stem from a human donor with alopecia areata.

This clone showed up just a few times. The chain recombines TRBV28 with TRBJ2-3; D is ambiguous. CDR3 length: 15 amino acids. The germline V and J ends were trimmed by 6 bases and 2 bases, with 15 bases remaining between them. The V gene's germline CDR1 is MDHEN and CDR2 SYDVKM. CDR3 coding DNA: TGTGCCAGCAGCACAATCGGGCCCCACACAGATACGCAGTATTTT. Amino acid sequence: CASSTIGPHTDTQYF.

This clone was found a few times. The gene calls are TRBV28 and TRBJ2-5, with a possible D match to TRBD1 (5 bases). Germline CDR1 MDHEN, CDR2 SYDVKM. The CDR3 is 15 amino acids. Trimming took 5 bases from V and 1 from J, leaving 14 bases between them. CDR3: CASSSFKTAQETQYF. DNA for the CDR3: TGTGCCAGCAGTAGTTTTAAGACAGCCCAAGAGACCCAGTACTTC.

The J gene is TRBJ2-6, the V gene TRBV28, with D tentatively TRBD1 (5 bases). CDR1 is MDHEN and CDR2 is SYDVKM in the germline V gene. Trimming cost V 5 bases and J 2 bases, with 10 bases left between them. The CDR3 has 15 residues. CDR3 residues: CASSRQPTGANVLTF. In nucleotides, the CDR3 is TGTGCCAGCAGTCGACAGCCCACTGGGGCCAACGTCCTGACTTTC.

The genes are TRBV4-3 and TRBJ2-2; unclear D gene. CDR3 length equals 11 residues. CDR1 and CDR2 from the germline V gene are LGHNA and YSLEER. V was trimmed by 5 bases and J by 6 bases, leaving 4 bases between them. CDR3 DNA: TGCGCCAGCAGCTCTGCCGGGGAGCTGTTTTTT. It encodes CASSSAGELFF.

The CDR3 loop is CASGSGLPTDTQYF. The CDR3 region has the DNA TGTGCTAGTGGTTCGGGACTCCCCACAGATACGCAGTATTTT. This chain connects TRBV12-5 to TRBJ2-3; possible D gene TRBD2, 6 bases. CDR3 length: 14 amino acids. V was pared by 4 bases and J by 2 bases, with 10 bases between. Germline CDR1 reads LGHNT; CDR2 reads FRNRAP.

This chain connects TRBV30 to TRBJ2-2; 7 bases align to TRBD1. Germline V gives CDR1 GTSNPN, CDR2 SVGIG (reference sequence). The CDR3 is made up of 15 amino acids. J was trimmed by 4 bases and V by 4 bases; bases with no gene match: 9. The CDR3: CAWKGRGIITGELFF. The DNA of the CDR3 is TGTGCCTGGAAGGGCAGGGGGATTATCACCGGGGAGCTGTTTTTT.

The J gene is TRBJ2-1, the V gene TRBV20-1; no clear D gene. This CDR3 has 10 residues. Germline CDR1 is DFQATT and CDR2 is SNEGSKA (reference sequence). Deletions cut 1 base from V and 10 bases from J, with 5 bases between. CDR3 in DNA: TGCAGTGCTAGAGCGTTGGAGCAGTTCTTC. Translation gives CSARALEQFF.

This clone occurred a few times. The chain employs TRBV7-9 and TRBJ2-2; D unclear. CDR3 size: 17 residues. Trimming took off 7 bases at V and 2 bases at J, with 20 bases between the two ends. The germline CDR1 and CDR2 sequences are SEHNR and FQNEAQ (reference sequence). CDR3 loop: CASTLLMGWKNTGELFF. The CDR3 nucleotides read TGTGCCAGCACCCTCTTAATGGGTTGGAAAAACACCGGGGAGCTGTTTTTT.

About this clone itself: Mismatch with germline at one junction end may stem from a read error. The chain employs TRBV28 and TRBJ2-1; D gene unclear. CDR1 and CDR2 from the germline V gene are MDHEN and SYDVKM. This CDR3 has 12 amino acids. The CDR3 here is CASSWVRNGQFF. The CDR3 DNA is TGTGCCAGCAGTTGGGTGCGGAATGGGCAGTTCTTC.

This chain links TRBV28 with TRBJ1-1, with D possibly matching TRBD1 (5 bases). Germline-derived CDR1 and CDR2 are MDHEN and SYDVKM. CDR3 length: 13 residues. Trimming removed 2 bases from V and 5 bases from J, with 9 bases in between. The CDR3 nucleotides read TGTGCCAGCAGTTTAGGCGGGACGACTGAAGCTTTCTTT. This translates into CASSLGGTTEAFF.

This sequence joins TRBV18 and TRBJ2-3; D is ambiguous. Trimming stripped 3 bases from V and 2 bases from J, with 3 bases between. Germline CDR1 and CDR2: KGHSH and LQKENI. The CDR3 is 12 amino acids. CDR3 nucleotides: TGTGCCAGCTCACCTTTCACAGATACGCAGTATTTT. It translates to CASSPFTDTQYF.

The V and J genes are TRBV10-3 and TRBJ2-7, with D perhaps TRBD2 (5 bases). The germline V gene encodes CDR1 ENHRY and CDR2 SYGVKD. The CDR3 has 11 residues. With 8 bases removed from V and 3 bases from J, the gap between germline ends came to 8 bases. CDR3 protein: CAIGLDYEQYF. The CDR3 DNA reads TGTGCCATCGGACTCGACTACGAGCAGTACTTC.

This chain uses TRBV5-4 with TRBJ2-2; 7 bases agree with TRBD2. J was trimmed by 6 bases and V by 6 bases; bases with no gene match: 11. CDR1 and CDR2 (germline): SGHNT, YYREEE (reference sequence). The CDR3 length is 15 residues. This CDR3 is CASKIGGSGAGELFF. CDR3 DNA: TGTGCCAGCAAAATCGGCGGGAGCGGGGCCGGGGAGCTGTTTTTT.

This chain uses TRBV20-1 with TRBJ2-1; the match to TRBD1 covers 7 bases. CDR1 DFQATT and CDR2 SNEGSKA come from the germline V gene (reference sequence). This CDR3 spans 11 amino acids. V lost 6 bases and J lost 10; bases outside the gene matches: 6. The CDR3 nucleotides read TGCAGTGCCCGGGACAGCCGAGAGCAGTTCTTC. As protein: CSARDSREQFF.